Listed here are 19 T cell receptor beta chains from one sample, sequenced in a study of CXCR3-negative and CXCR3-positive naive CD8 T cells. Findings and limits, study-wide: Greater hydrophobicity was found in TRB CDR3s of CXCR3-positive naive cells than of CXCR3-negative naive cells.

It was by 5' RACE with UMI labels that the TRB cDNA libraries were prepared. TCRdb reanalyzed the 5' RACE reads, giving one entry per CDR3 protein sequence and no DNA. Across some 150,000 distinct CDR3 sequences, the top ten clones capture approximately 0.51% of the sample. Their antigen targets remain unknown. Material: naive CXCR3+ CD8+ T cells from blood. Subset defined: CD45RO-CCR7+CD27+CD95- naive CD8+ T cells expressing CXCR3 (TNR3+). The receptors originated from a human donor in good health. Some clones in this sample may be carry-over from other donors' samples.

The chain joins TRBV10-3 to TRBJ2-1. This CDR3 has 14 residues. CDR1 and CDR2 from the germline V gene are ENHRY and SYGVKD. The CDR3 loop is CAISESLTSDEQFF.

The chain is built from TRBV7-6 and TRBJ2-7; TCRdb picks TRBD1, but there is no DNA to check that call. This CDR3 has 15 residues. CDR1 SGHVS and CDR2 FNYEAQ come from the germline V gene. CDR3 sequence: CASSSRDSSSYEQYF. Combining the CDR3 with reference TRBV7-6 and TRBJ2-7 gives the whole variable domain GAGVSQSPRYKVTKRGQDVALRCDPISGHVSLYWYRQALGQGPEFLTYFNYEAQQDKSGLPNDRFSAERPEGSISTLTIQRTEQRDSAMYRCASSSRDSSSYEQYFGPGTRLTVT.

The chain links TRBV12-3 or TRBV12-4 to TRBJ2-1; TCRdb gives TRBD2 as the D gene, but with no DNA this cannot be confirmed. This CDR3 comprises 12 residues. The CDR3 is CASSLTEGEQFF.

This chain uses TRBV29-1 with TRBJ1-1; the TCRdb call, TRBD1, lacks DNA for checking. The germline gives CDR1 SQVTM, CDR2 ANQGSEA. The length of the CDR3 is 14 residues. The CDR3 reads CSVGDTTGTGQAFF.

The chain joins TRBV6-6 to TRBJ2-1; TCRdb indicates TRBD2, and absent DNA this call remains unverified. The CDR3 has 13 amino acids. Germline CDR1 MNHNY, CDR2 SVGAGI (reference sequence). The CDR3 is CASTSGGAHEQFF.

This chain links TRBV29-1 with TRBJ1-2. The length of the CDR3 is 13 residues. From germline, CDR1 is SQVTM and CDR2 ANQGSEA. The CDR3 reads CSVEDGGNYGYTF.

The chain has TRBV5-1 and TRBJ2-7; the TCRdb D gene call, TRBD1, has no DNA to confirm it. This CDR3 has 15 amino acids. Germline V gene data show CDR1 as SGHRS and CDR2 as YFSETQ. This CDR3 reads CASSLVGGNPYEQYF.

The V gene is TRBV7-6, the J gene TRBJ2-3; the TRBD1 assignment by TCRdb is unverifiable without DNA. Germline V gene lookup returns CDR1 SGHVS and CDR2 FNYEAQ. This CDR3 is 15 amino acids long. CDR3: CASSPPGVGTDTQYF.

The chain carries TRBV7-3 and TRBJ2-3. The CDR3 is 13 residues long. Germline V gene data show CDR1 as SGHTA and CDR2 as FQGTGA. This chain's CDR3 is CASSLNGADTQYF.

The V and J genes are TRBV10-2 and TRBJ2-7; TCRdb lists TRBD2, though no DNA is available to test this call. Germline CDR1 and CDR2: WSHSY and SAAADI. The CDR3 is 19 residues long. CDR3 protein: CASREWGTSGSSRSYEQYF.

The chain combines TRBV7-9 with TRBJ1-6. Germline lookup yields CDR1 SEHNR and CDR2 FQNEAQ (reference sequence). The CDR3 covers 17 residues. The chain's CDR3 is CASSWGMEGIYNSPLHF. Drawing the rest from reference TRBV7-9 and TRBJ1-6, the complete variable domain is DTGVSQNPRHKITKRGQNVTFRCDPISEHNRLYWYRQTLGQGPEFLTYFQNEAQLEKSRLLSDRFSAERPKGSFSTLEIQRTEQGDSAMYLCASSWGMEGIYNSPLHFGNGTRLTVT.

The gene calls are TRBV5-1 and TRBJ1-1; TCRdb's D call, TRBD1, is unchecked because there is no DNA. The CDR3 sequence is 16 residues long. Per germline, CDR1 SGHRS and CDR2 YFSETQ. CDR3 sequence reads: CASSGPGTGVLPEAFF.

This chain links TRBV28 with TRBJ2-3; TCRdb lists TRBD2, though no DNA is available to test this call. Germline V gene lookup returns CDR1 MDHEN and CDR2 SYDVKM. CDR3 length equals 16 residues. CDR3 residues: CASSSRGLAGTDTQYF.

This chain connects TRBV20-1 to TRBJ1-6. The CDR3 loop spans 13 amino acids. Germline V gene data show CDR1 as DFQATT and CDR2 as SNEGSKA (reference sequence). CDR3 sequence reads: CSATGELESPLHF.

This chain joins TRBV4-3 and TRBJ2-7; TCRdb names TRBD1, which stays unverified in the absence of DNA. The CDR3 sequence is 16 residues long. The germline CDR1 and CDR2 sequences are LGHNA and YSLEER. The CDR3 protein is CASSQVRSRRGHEQYF.

V and J are TRBV25-1 and TRBJ1-2. Germline V gene lookup returns CDR1 MGHDK and CDR2 SYGVNS. The CDR3 extends over 13 amino acids. The CDR3 reads CASSEFQNYGYTF.

This chain links TRBV24-1 with TRBJ1-5. There are 16 residues in the CDR3. Looked up from germline, CDR1 is KGHDR and CDR2 is SFDVKD. The CDR3 sequence: CATSDSSGRRSQPQHF.

The genes are TRBV7-9 and TRBJ2-7; TCRdb's D call of TRBD1 is untestable without DNA. The CDR3 covers 15 residues. CDR1 and CDR2 from the germline V gene are SEHNR and FQNEAQ (reference sequence). CDR3 loop: CASSSPDRSYYEQYF.

The V call is TRBV4-1, the J call TRBJ2-1. In germline, CDR1 is MGHRA, CDR2 YSYEKL. This CDR3 spans 15 amino acids. CDR3 region: CASSQDHDDYNEQFF.